This is a list of T cell receptor beta chains from one sample in a study of T cell responses to AZD1222 COVID-19 vaccine. TCRdb's table, derived via immunoSEQ multiplex PCR, lists solely in-frame clones and lacks some. Of roughly 100,000 clones in the sample, 84% were seen once. This specimen consisted of peripheral blood, obtained on day 0 of AZD1222 vaccination. The receptors come from an adult in good health. Each CDR3 is given with its conserved first and last residue. A D gene is named only where the DNA matches it firmly. Rows give clone size only sometimes, using once, few, many, or a class for an expanded clone.

.	TRBJ2-5	TRBV28	.	TGTGCCAGCAGCTCATCAGGAGAAAGCGAGACCCAGTACTTC	CASSSSGESETQYF
.	TRBJ1-6	TRBV7-9	TRBD1	TGTGCCAGCAGCTTAGACAGGGGGTTTGGTTCACCCCTCCACTTT	CASSLDRGFGSPLHF
.	TRBJ2-3	TRBV4-3	TRBD2	TGCGCCAGCAGCCAAGACGCGGGGGGGGTAAGCACAGATACGCAGTATTTT	CASSQDAGGVSTDTQYF
.	TRBJ1-1	TRBV27	.	TGTGCCAGCAGCCCCCAGGTGAACACTGAAGCTTTCTTT	CASSPQVNTEAFF
.	TRBJ1-6	TRBV2	TRBD1	TGTGCCAGCAAAGTTGACAGGGTGGAGGATTCACCCCTCCACTTT	CASKVDRVEDSPLHF
.	TRBJ1-5	TRBV19	TRBD1	TGTGCCAGTCAGACGGGACAGGGCCATAGCAATCAGCTCCAGCATTTT	CASQTGQGHSNQLQHF
.	TRBJ2-1	TRBV19	.	TGTGCCAGTAGTATTGTCAGGGGAAGATACAATGAGCAGTTCTTC	CASSIVRGRYNEQFF
.	TRBJ2-1	TRBV7-2	TRBD1	TGTGCCAGCAGCAAGGACCGGGACAGCTCCTACAATGAGCAGTTCTTC	CASSKDRDSSYNEQFF
.	TRBJ2-1	TRBV25-1	TRBD2	TGTGCCACCATTAGCGGGAGCTCCTACAATGAGCAGTTCTTC	CATISGSSYNEQFF
.	TRBJ1-1	TRBV28	TRBD1	TGTGCCAGCAGTCTCACAGGGGACAAAGCTTTCTTT	CASSLTGDKAFF
.	TRBJ2-4	TRBV18	.	TGTGCCAGCTCACCACCGGGGGCGGAGGGGGCCAAAAACATTCAGTACTTC	CASSPPGAEGAKNIQYF
.	TRBJ1-2	TRBV9	TRBD1	TGTGCCAGCAGTACCGGGACAGGGATCGTCTATGGCTACACCTTC	CASSTGTGIVYGYTF
.	TRBJ2-1	TRBV30	.	TGTGCCTGCCCCCAGAAAGGGTACTCCTACAATGAGCAGTTCTTC	CACPQKGYSYNEQFF
once	TRBJ1-2	TRBV5-5	.	TGTGCCAGCAGCTTGGCCCCCTCAGGTAGTAGGGTTGAAGCTAACTATGGCTACACCTTC	CASSLAPSGSRVEANYGYTF
.	TRBJ1-2	TRBV18	TRBD1	TGTGCCAGCTCACCTTTTGCAGCGGGACAGGTCGACTATGGCTACACCTTC	CASSPFAAGQVDYGYTF
.	TRBJ1-6	TRBV19	.	TGTGCCAGTAGTGCCGCGGGCAGCCCTAATTCACCCCTCCACTTT	CASSAAGSPNSPLHF
few	TRBJ1-1	TRBV29-1	TRBD1	TGCAGCGTTGATGCCGGGACAGGGATTAGGACTGAAGCTTTCTTT	CSVDAGTGIRTEAFF
once	TRBJ2-5	TRBV19	.	TGTGCCAGTAAAGGATCCCAACACCAAGAGACCCAGTACTTC	CASKGSQHQETQYF
.	TRBJ1-1	TRBV11-3	.	TGTGCCAGCAGACCGACGGTGAACACTGAAGCTTTCTTT	CASRPTVNTEAFF
.	TRBJ2-7	TRBV24-1	TRBD1	TGTGCCACCAGTGATTCTACAGGGGGCATTTACGAGCAGTACTTC	CATSDSTGGIYEQYF
.	TRBJ1-6	TRBV27	.	TGTGCCAGCAGCGGACGCTCCAGTTCACCCCTCCACTTT	CASSGRSSSPLHF
.	TRBJ1-6	TRBV28	.	TGTGCCAGCAGTTCCTCCCGCCAGGCGGTGAATTCACCCCTCCACTTT	CASSSSRQAVNSPLHF
.	TRBJ1-5	TRBV28	.	TGTGCCAGCAGTTTATCGGCGGCCCCAGGGGCCCAGCATTTT	CASSLSAAPGAQHF
.	TRBJ1-1	TRBV10-3	TRBD1	TGTGCCATCAGGTGGACAGGGGGGGACACTGAAGCTTTCTTT	CAIRWTGGDTEAFF